The rows below give T cell receptor beta chains drawn from one sample of a study of T cell responses to AZD1222 COVID-19 vaccine. Method: immunoSEQ multiplex PCR; TCRdb's copy keeps in-frame clones and lacks some. The sample lists 150,000 or so clones; about 92% were seen once. This specimen consisted of peripheral blood, obtained on day 0 of AZD1222 vaccination. Receptors were obtained from an adult in good health. The CDR3 runs from the conserved cysteine through the conserved F or W. The order of the fields is CDR3 protein, CDR3 DNA, V gene, D gene, CDR3 length, J gene. D genes are given only for firm matches.

CASSAWDSSYEQYF	TGCGCCAGCAGCGCTTGGGACAGCTCCTACGAGCAGTACTTC	TRBV10-2	TRBD1	14	TRBJ2-7
CASSLSDSVQALNELFF	TGTGCCAGCAGCCTTTCGGATTCGGTGCAGGCCCTAAACGAACTGTTTTTT	TRBV5-4	NA	17	TRBJ1-4
CASSFTRYTEAFF	TGTGCCAGCAGTTTTACAAGATACACTGAAGCTTTCTTT	TRBV6-5	NA	13	TRBJ1-1
CASSSYKQPGTAAYEQYF	TGTGCCAGCAGTTCATACAAACAACCCGGGACCGCGGCATACGAGCAGTACTTC	TRBV6-2/TRBV6-3	NA	18	TRBJ2-7
CASSSQVSYEQYF	TGCGCCAGCAGCTCCCAGGTCTCCTACGAGCAGTACTTC	TRBV5-1	NA	13	TRBJ2-7
CASSQVGRAADEQYF	TGTGCCAGCAGCCAAGTTGGGAGGGCCGCAGACGAGCAGTACTTC	TRBV3-1/TRBV3-2	TRBD2	15	TRBJ2-7
CASSTTDRGINQPQHF	TGTGCCAGTAGTACGACTGACAGGGGGATTAATCAGCCCCAGCATTTT	TRBV19	TRBD1	16	TRBJ1-5
CASSPGADTQYF	TGTGCCAGCTCACCAGGGGCAGATACGCAGTATTTT	TRBV18	NA	12	TRBJ2-3
CASSFLGFAEAFF	TGTGCCAGCAGTTTCCTTGGCTTCGCTGAAGCTTTCTTT	TRBV12-3/TRBV12-4	NA	13	TRBJ1-1
CASWDRGLYGYTF	TGTGCCAGCTGGGACAGGGGGCTTTATGGCTACACCTTC	TRBV27	TRBD1	13	TRBJ1-2
CASSYSGTGPGNTIYF	TGTGCCAGCAGTTACTCTGGGACAGGTCCTGGAAACACCATATATTTT	TRBV6-5	TRBD1	16	TRBJ1-3
CASSPSPSGGADTQYF	TGCGCCAGCAGCCCCTCCCCAAGCGGTGGGGCAGATACGCAGTATTTT	TRBV4-1	NA	16	TRBJ2-3
CASSGSPATSLDEQYF	TGTGCCAGCAGCGGAAGCCCGGCCACTAGTCTCGACGAGCAGTACTTC	TRBV9	NA	16	TRBJ2-7
CASSRASDFNEQFF	TGCGCCAGCAGTCGGGCTAGTGATTTCAATGAGCAGTTCTTC	TRBV10-2	NA	14	TRBJ2-1
CASSTGNTRGYTF	TGTGCCAGCAGTACCGGGAATACCCGGGGCTACACCTTC	TRBV12-3/TRBV12-4	NA	13	TRBJ1-2
CASSYGQGSDTGELFF	TGTGCCAGCAGCTACGGACAGGGGAGCGACACCGGGGAGCTGTTTTTT	TRBV11-3	TRBD1	16	TRBJ2-2
CASSLLVPFEAFF	TGTGCCAGCAGTTTATTGGTACCTTTTGAAGCTTTCTTT	TRBV28	NA	13	TRBJ1-1
CASSLSRRGIYQPQHF	TGTGCCAGCAGCTTAAGTCGCCGGGGGATCTATCAGCCCCAGCATTTT	TRBV7-9	NA	16	TRBJ1-5
CASTPRGSSNGYTF	TGTGCCAGCACCCCCAGGGGAAGTTCTAATGGCTACACCTTC	TRBV6-5	NA	14	TRBJ1-2
CATSDNGSGEKLFF	TGTGCCACCAGTGATAACGGGTCGGGGGAAAAACTGTTTTTT	TRBV24-1	NA	14	TRBJ1-4
CASSVVWQVSTEAFF	TGTGCCAGCAGCGTAGTGTGGCAGGTCAGCACTGAAGCTTTCTTT	TRBV9	NA	15	TRBJ1-1
CASSYSPGGNEKLFF	TGTGCCAGCAGTTACTCTCCAGGAGGTAATGAAAAACTGTTTTTT	TRBV6-5	NA	15	TRBJ1-4